This T cell receptor (beta chain) was sequenced in a study of T cell changes during pregnancy in multiple sclerosis. Germline CDR1 and CDR2: MNHEY and SMNVEV (reference sequence). The V end was cut by 3 bases, the J end by 5 bases, with 11 bases between. The CDR3 totals 14 residues. Method: immunoSEQ multiplex PCR; TCRdb's copy keeps in-frame clones and lacks some. The sample shows about 64,000 clones, around 96% of them seen only once. The sequences come from CD8+ T cells from peripheral blood mononuclear cells, collected after pregnancy. The source is a female donor with multiple sclerosis, enrolled in a pregnancy study. V is TRBV27 and J is TRBJ2-4; D may be TRBD2 (7 bases). In nucleotides, the CDR3 is TGTGCCAGCAGTTTGGGGGGGCCAGAAAACATTCAGTACTTC. This codes for CASSLGGPENIQYF.